Reported below is one T cell receptor (beta chain). Its specificity is unknown. Germline V gene data show CDR1 as SGDLS and CDR2 as YYNGEE. V shed 4 bases, J shed 2 bases, and the junction held 2 bases outside the gene matches. This CDR3 comprises 14 residues. PCR employed 60 Vbeta and 13 Jbeta primers. Profiling relied on immunoSEQ multiplex PCR, and the TCRdb table lists in-frame clones only, not all of them. The sample lists about 170,000 clones; 85% were seen once. The sample comes from a study of cytomegalovirus exposure and HLA in healthy donors. On the study more broadly: Earlier results showed approximately 120 million unique TCR beta sequences derived from approximately 170 million T cells.

Study-level points and caveats: Follow-up analysis found HLA locus-dependent TCR association rates, highest for DRB1 and lowest for HLA-C. V- and J-gene trimming of TCR beta was linked (in a later analysis) to a missense DCLRE1C variant.

This TCR was recovered from a boy between 2 and 10 years old in good health and CMV-seronegative. Sequenced material: PBMCs. The gene calls are TRBV9 and TRBJ2-7; 11 bases are a match to TRBD1. CDR3 sequence: CASSPGQGAYEQYF. DNA of the CDR3: TGTGCCAGCAGCCCGGGACAGGGGGCCTACGAGCAGTACTTC.